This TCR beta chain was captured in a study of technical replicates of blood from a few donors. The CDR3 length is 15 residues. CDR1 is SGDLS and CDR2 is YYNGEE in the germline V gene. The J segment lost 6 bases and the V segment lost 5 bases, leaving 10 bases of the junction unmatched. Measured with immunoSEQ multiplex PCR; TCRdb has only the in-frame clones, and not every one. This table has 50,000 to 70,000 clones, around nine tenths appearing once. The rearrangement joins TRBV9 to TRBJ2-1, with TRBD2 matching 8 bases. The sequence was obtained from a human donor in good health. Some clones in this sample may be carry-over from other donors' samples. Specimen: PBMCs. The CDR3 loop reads CASSDTGGPLNEQFF. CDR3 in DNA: TGTGCCAGCAGTGATACGGGGGGGCCCCTCAATGAGCAGTTCTTC.